These 10 T cell receptor beta chains were sequenced from one sample in a study of T cell changes during pregnancy in multiple sclerosis. The protocol was immunoSEQ multiplex PCR, while the TCRdb copy is restricted to in-frame clones and leaves out a portion. The table lists about 77,000 clones, 85% to 95% of them singletons. Here the sequenced sample was peripheral blood, taken after pregnancy. The receptors originated from a female donor in good health, enrolled as a control in a pregnancy study.

V and J are TRBV5-4 and TRBJ2-3, with TRBD1 as a possible D gene (5 bases). Trimming shortened V by 3 bases and J by 2 bases, and 13 bases separated the two germline ends. CDR1 and CDR2 (germline): SGHNT, YYREEE (reference sequence). The CDR3 consists of 15 residues. For the CDR3, the DNA is TGTGCCAGCAGCTCGACAGTTGGCGCCACAGATACGCAGTATTTT. The encoded protein is CASSSTVGATDTQYF.

This clone was seen a single time. The chain carries TRBV9 and TRBJ2-5; a weak D match, TRBD2 (6 bases). This CDR3 spans 14 amino acids. V lost 5 bases, J lost 0 bases, and 11 bases lay in between. Germline loops: CDR1 SGDLS, CDR2 YYNGEE. CDR3 sequence reads: CASSWDSYQETQYF. The DNA for the CDR3 is TGTGCCAGCAGTTGGGACTCCTACCAAGAGACCCAGTACTTC.

The table lists this clone with a few counts. The chain joins TRBV14 to TRBJ1-1; D gene uncertain. Germline loops: CDR1 SGHDN, CDR2 FVKESK. CDR3 length: 14 residues. V was shortened by 7 bases and J by 1 base, with 13 bases between the two germline ends. The CDR3 spells CASTMGPRNTEAFF. For the CDR3, the DNA is TGTGCCAGCACAATGGGCCCGAGGAACACTGAAGCTTTCTTT.

This chain connects TRBV7-4 to TRBJ1-2, with TRBD1 matching over 9 bases. CDR1 is SGHVT, CDR2 SQSDAQ, per germline. The V gene end was trimmed by 2 bases and the J gene end by 9 bases; junction bases not matched to a gene: 4. The CDR3 is 13 amino acids. The CDR3 is CASSLPGQGRYTF. CDR3 sequence (DNA): TGTGCCAGCAGCTTACCAGGACAGGGGCGCTACACCTTC.

The rearrangement uses TRBV7-9 and TRBJ2-5, with D possibly TRBD2 on 5 matching bases. Deletions cut 7 bases from V and 1 base from J, with 13 bases between. This CDR3 has 14 residues. The germline gives CDR1 SEHNR, CDR2 FQNEAQ (reference sequence). The CDR3, as DNA: TGTGCCAGCACCCCCTCGGGGTTCCAAGAGACCCAGTACTTC. Translating gives CASTPSGFQETQYF.

This chain joins TRBV7-8 and TRBJ2-1; D not resolved. The CDR3 has 17 amino acids. Germline CDR1 SGHVS, CDR2 FQNEAQ. V gave up 5 bases and J gave up 5 bases, with 22 bases separating them. CDR3 sequence reads: CASSTPPRTYLNNEQFF. The CDR3, as DNA: TGTGCCAGCAGCACGCCCCCTAGAACCTACCTAAACAATGAGCAGTTCTTC.

V and J are TRBV10-3 and TRBJ1-5; TRBD1 matches 7 bases. This CDR3 has 15 residues. Germline V gene data show CDR1 as ENHRY and CDR2 as SYGVKD. V shed 5 bases, J shed 3 bases, and the junction held 7 bases outside the gene matches. CDR3 amino acids: CAISSGQWSNQPQHF. CDR3 DNA sequence: TGTGCCATCAGTTCGGGACAGTGGTCCAATCAGCCCCAGCATTTT.

The chain has TRBV30 and TRBJ2-7; perhaps TRBD1 as D (6 bases). Germline CDR1 reads GTSNPN; CDR2 reads SVGIG (reference sequence). The CDR3 totals 12 residues. Between the trimmed V and J ends, which lost 4 bases and 5 bases, there was a span of 12 bases. The CDR3 region has the DNA TGTGCCTGGAATACAGGGTCGCACGAGCAGTACTTC. Translating gives CAWNTGSHEQYF.

The chain has TRBV11-2 and TRBJ2-7; no firm D call. The ends were cut back, 3 bases at V and 1 base at J, with 10 bases in the middle. Germline V lookup: CDR1 SGHAT, CDR2 FQNNGV. The CDR3 is made up of 14 amino acids. The CDR3 spells CASSFGHLSYEQYF. The CDR3 nucleotides read TGTGCCAGCAGCTTCGGTCATTTGTCCTACGAGCAGTACTTC.

This clone was seen only once. This chain joins TRBV7-2 and TRBJ1-5; D possibly corresponds to TRBD1 (5 bases). V was shortened by 1 base and J by 6 bases, with 10 bases between the two germline ends. The CDR3 runs 14 residues. CDR1 SGHTA and CDR2 FQGNSA come from the germline V gene. The CDR3 DNA follows: TGTGCCAGCAGCTTAGACGAAGGGGCTCAGCCCCAGCATTTT. This encodes CASSLDEGAQPQHF.